The T cell receptor beta chain described here comes from a study of shared clonotypes between healthy human individuals. The overall study: Donors had three CD4 naive, three CD4 memory, two CD8 naive and one CD8 memory plate apiece.

Germline CDR1 reads SGHDT; CDR2 reads YYEEEE. The CDR3 has 15 residues. Trimming took 3 bases from V and 4 from J, leaving 16 bases between them. The table came from immunoSEQ multiplex PCR; TCRdb's copy has only in-frame clones and leaves some out. The table lists about 1 million clones, 65% to 75% of them singletons, with nearly 1.5% in the top ten. The source is a man aged 18 to 29 in good health. The V call is TRBV5-6, the J call TRBJ1-2; D possibly corresponds to TRBD1 (6 bases). Sample: memory CD4+ T cells sorted from blood. Subset in this sample: CD45RA-negative fraction. CDR3 DNA: TGTGCCAGCAGCTCCTGGGACACCTTTCCCTATGGCTACACCTTC. Translating it yields CASSSWDTFPYGYTF.